This paragraph covers one T cell receptor (beta chain) sequence. The repertoire was sequenced with immunoSEQ multiplex PCR; TCRdb's copy has only in-frame clones and lacks some. The sample lists over 200,000 clones, 75% to 90% occurring once. These data are taken from a study of blood T cell repertoires in COVID-19. CDR3 length: 13 amino acids. The germline CDR1 and CDR2 sequences are SGHKS and YYEKEE (reference sequence). Trimming took off 5 bases at V and 5 bases at J, with 13 bases between the two ends. Sequences were obtained from peripheral blood. This receptor was identified in a human donor in a cohort sampled during active COVID-19. The V gene is TRBV5-5, the J gene TRBJ2-5, with a possible D match to TRBD1 (6 bases). The CDR3 reads CASSSSGVETQYF. CDR3 in DNA: TGTGCCAGCAGTTCTTCAGGGGTGGAGACCCAGTACTTC.